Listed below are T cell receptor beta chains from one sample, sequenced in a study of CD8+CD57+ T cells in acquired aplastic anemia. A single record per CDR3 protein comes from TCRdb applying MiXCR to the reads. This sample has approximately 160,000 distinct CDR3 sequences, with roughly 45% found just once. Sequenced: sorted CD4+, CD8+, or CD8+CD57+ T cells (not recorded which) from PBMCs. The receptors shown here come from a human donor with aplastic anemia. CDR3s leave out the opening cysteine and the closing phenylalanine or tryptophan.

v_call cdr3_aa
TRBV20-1 SALAVSLSYEQY
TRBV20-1 SASPGANVLT
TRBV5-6 ASSSRGQSDTQY
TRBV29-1 SVSVSDYT
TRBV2 ASSEAPRGYT
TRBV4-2 ASSAPGIRQGVGELF
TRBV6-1 ASTGPSNEKLF
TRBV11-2 ASSPVAGPTYNEQF
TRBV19 ASSSRNLGTSNVLT
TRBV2 ASSGDERGGNEQF
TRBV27 ASSPSGTDTQY
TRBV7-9 ASSATSGPRQF
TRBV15 ATSSPGTGTDTQY
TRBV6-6 ASSYSFWGMNTEAF
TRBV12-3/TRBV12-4 ASSPAIKNQPQH
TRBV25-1 ACSARHSLVSGEQF
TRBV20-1 SAFAEMHNEQF
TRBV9 ASSEETGKAF
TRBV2 ASRASGLYEQY
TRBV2 ASILAGKGTQY
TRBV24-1 ATSLGQGKEKLF
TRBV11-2 ASSLDSSYNEQF
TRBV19 ASSQDRGAFNVLT
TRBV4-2 ASSQVASGRAGEQY
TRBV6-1 ASSSPTLSSYEQY
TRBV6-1 ASSSTGGGHNSPLH
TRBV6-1 ASSPRGTDTQY
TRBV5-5 ASSLLREGNQPQH
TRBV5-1 ASSFSAQGLEAF
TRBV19 ASSLSRNEQF
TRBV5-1 ASSLEQNNSPLH
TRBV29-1 SVEVRDSFFNYT
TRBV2 ASSERSGQPQH